These T cell receptor beta chains were read from a single sample in a study of blood T cell repertoires in COVID-19. TCRdb's copy holds only in-frame clones and misses some; the assay was immunoSEQ multiplex PCR. In the table there are approximately 400,000 clones, roughly 86% of which are singletons. The sequenced sample was PBMCs or T cells enriched from blood (not recorded which). These receptors all stem from a man aged 25-40 years who had recovered from COVID-19. CDR3s include the opening cysteine and the closing phenylalanine or tryptophan. The D gene is left open where the match is weak. Expanded clones are given a class, and other clones once, few, many or no size at all.

J | size | V | D | DNA | CDR3
TRBJ2-7 | NA | TRBV7-2 | NA | TGTGCCAGCACCTTCAGGGGCACCTACGAGCAGTACTTC | CASTFRGTYEQYF
TRBJ2-5 | NA | TRBV11-2 | TRBD2 | TGTGCCAGCAGCTTAGGCGGCGGGGGGGCCGGGGAGACCCAGTACTTC | CASSLGGGGAGETQYF
TRBJ1-1 | NA | TRBV5-4 | TRBD1 | TGTGCCAGCAGTCAGGGGGCCAAGCTTAACACTGAAGCTTTCTTT | CASSQGAKLNTEAFF
TRBJ2-3 | NA | TRBV19 | TRBD2 | TGTGCCAGTAGCTGGACTAGCGGGGGGGCGAGTGATACGCAGTATTTT | CASSWTSGGASDTQYF
TRBJ2-7 | NA | TRBV20-1 | NA | TGCAGTGCTAAAGGGGGCGAGCAGTACTTC | CSAKGGEQYF
TRBJ1-6 | NA | TRBV9 | TRBD1 | TGTGCCAGCAGCGCCCCCGCCTACCGGGGTCAGGGGGGTAGCTCCTATAATTCACCCCTCCACTTT | CASSAPAYRGQGGSSYNSPLHF
TRBJ1-6 | few | TRBV2 | TRBD1 | TGTGCCAGCAGGGGAGACAGGGGTAATTCACCCCTCCACTTT | CASRGDRGNSPLHF
TRBJ1-1 | once | TRBV6-2/TRBV6-3 | NA | TGTGCCAGCAGTTTTAACATTGGCACTGAAGCTTTCTTT | CASSFNIGTEAFF
TRBJ2-1 | few | TRBV10-1 | TRBD1 | TGCGCCAGCAGTCTACAGGGGTCAGGTGAGCAGTTCTTC | CASSLQGSGEQFF
TRBJ2-7 | NA | TRBV12-3/TRBV12-4 | NA | TGTGCCAGCTCACCCGGGGTGGTCGGCGAGCAGTACTTC | CASSPGVVGEQYF
TRBJ2-7 | once | TRBV5-4 | TRBD1 | TGTGCCAGCAGCTTCCCGGGACAGGGGGCCGGCGAGCAGTACTTC | CASSFPGQGAGEQYF
TRBJ1-2 | NA | TRBV5-4 | NA | TGTGCCAGCAGCTTGATGGCAAACTATGGCTACACCTTC | CASSLMANYGYTF
TRBJ2-7 | NA | TRBV6-5 | TRBD1 | TGTGCCAGCAATCGACAGGGCACGTCCTACGAGCAGTACTTC | CASNRQGTSYEQYF
TRBJ1-2 | NA | TRBV7-2 | NA | TGTGCCAGCAGCTTTAGCATGGGGGGAGTTGAGGGCTACACCTTC | CASSFSMGGVEGYTF
TRBJ1-1 | few | TRBV10-3 | TRBD1 | TGTGCCATCAGTTCCGGGACAGGGGACACTGAAGCTTTCTTT | CAISSGTGDTEAFF
TRBJ1-1 | NA | TRBV14 | TRBD1 | TGTGCCAGCAGCCGTCGACAGGGAACTATGAACACTGAAGCTTTCTTT | CASSRRQGTMNTEAFF